This T cell receptor (beta chain) was recorded in a study of vaccination effects on CD4 cells after COVID-19. Study-wide background: Sampling of a couple of convalescent patients took place 16 days and one week prior to vaccination.

Viral peptide pool expansion of antigen-specific CD4+ T cells preceded sequencing in the ViraFEST assay. At the end of more than 8 days of culture, CD4+ T cells were isolated. According to PCR results, the person was infected with SARS-CoV-2 between March and December 2020. Clones were read by immunoSEQ multiplex PCR, and TCRdb kept only the in-frame ones, dropping some. The data hold about 70,000 clones, with around 70% observed a single time. As for this clone: No antigen is known for it.

The CDR3 sequence is 14 residues long. Trimming removed 7 bases at V and 8 bases at J, with 17 bases between. Germline values: CDR1 SEHNR, CDR2 FQNEAQ (reference sequence). The gene calls are TRBV7-9 and TRBJ1-4; no clear D. This clonotype was obtained from a human donor who had a prior SARS-CoV-2 infection. The sequencing here drew on CD4+ T cells from PBMCs cultured with HIV peptides, taken before COVID-19 vaccination. The subset here: HIV-1 Nef peptide pool negative control/reference culture. Written as DNA, the CDR3 is TGTGCCAGCACGATGTCCCGTATTGGGGAAAAACTGTTTTTT. Its translation: CASTMSRIGEKLFF.